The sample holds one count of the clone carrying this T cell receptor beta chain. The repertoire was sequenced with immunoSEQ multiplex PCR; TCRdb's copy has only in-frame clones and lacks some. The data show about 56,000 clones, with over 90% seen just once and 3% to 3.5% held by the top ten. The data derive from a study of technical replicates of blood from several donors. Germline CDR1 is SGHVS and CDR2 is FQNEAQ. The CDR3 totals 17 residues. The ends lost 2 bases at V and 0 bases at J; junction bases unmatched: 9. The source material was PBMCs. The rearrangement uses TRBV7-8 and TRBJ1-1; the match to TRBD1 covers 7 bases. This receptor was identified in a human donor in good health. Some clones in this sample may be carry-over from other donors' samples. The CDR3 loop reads CASSLTGGGEVNTEAFF. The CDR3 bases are TGTGCCAGCAGCTTAACAGGAGGGGGCGAGGTGAACACTGAAGCTTTCTTT. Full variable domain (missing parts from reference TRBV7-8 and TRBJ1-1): GAGVSQSPRYKVAKRGQDVALRCDPISGHVSLFWYQQALGQGPEFLTYFQNEAQLDKSGLPSDRFFAERPEGSVSTLKIQRTQQEDSAVYLCASSLTGGGEVNTEAFFGQGTRLTVV.